This T cell receptor beta chain came from a study of blood T cell repertoires in COVID-19. About the study: Acute-phase and convalescent COVID-19 samples originated in the United States, Italy and Spain. T cells, B-cell-depleted T cells, or PBMCs supplied cDNA or gDNA.

The length of the CDR3 is 13 residues. V lost 9 bases to trimming and J lost 2 bases; unmatched junction nucleotides: 5. Germline values: CDR1 SGHTA, CDR2 FQGNSA. Methods used by the authors: Amplification with reference gene primers provided the estimates of nucleated cell counts. Some clones are missing from TCRdb's copy, which holds only in-frame ones; the method was immunoSEQ multiplex PCR. V and J calls and clone size are as listed in that table; D and trimming were resolved from the DNA. The data hold about 250,000 clones, with 70% to 90% observed a single time. Those enrolled in Seattle joined during active infection and were followed longitudinally afterward.

The chain uses TRBV7-2 and TRBJ2-3; TRBD2 agrees at 7 bases. Sequencing was carried out using peripheral blood. The source of this sequence is a woman in her 30s with COVID-19, enrolled during active disease. CDR3 amino acids: CASRDYNTDTQYF. Written as DNA, the CDR3 is TGTGCCAGTAGGGACTATAACACAGATACGCAGTATTTT.